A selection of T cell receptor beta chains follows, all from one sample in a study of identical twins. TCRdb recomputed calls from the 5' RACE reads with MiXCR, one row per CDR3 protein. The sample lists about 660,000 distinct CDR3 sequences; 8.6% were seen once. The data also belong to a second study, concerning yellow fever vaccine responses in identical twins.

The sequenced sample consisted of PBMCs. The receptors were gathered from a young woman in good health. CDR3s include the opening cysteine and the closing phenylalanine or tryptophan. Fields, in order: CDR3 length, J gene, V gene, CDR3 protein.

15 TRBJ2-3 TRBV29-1 CSVVPGGRGTDTQYF
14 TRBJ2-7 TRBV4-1 CASSQRDRADEQYF
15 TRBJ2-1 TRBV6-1 CASSPNSGRWNEQFF
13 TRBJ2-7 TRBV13 CASSLDPTYEQYF
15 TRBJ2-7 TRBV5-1 CASSLWDSLSYEQYF
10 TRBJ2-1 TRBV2 CASTNNEQFF
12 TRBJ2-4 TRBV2 CASSSPGGIQYF
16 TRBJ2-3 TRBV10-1 CASSALAGASTDTQYF
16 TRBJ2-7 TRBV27 CASSPHGAALPYEQYF
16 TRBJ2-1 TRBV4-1 CASSLSQGGGQNEQFF
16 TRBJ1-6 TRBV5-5 CASSLAPRGLDSPLHF
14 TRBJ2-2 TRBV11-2 CASSLSLAAGELFF
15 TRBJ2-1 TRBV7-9 CASSLKGTSVTEQFF
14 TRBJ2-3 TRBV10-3 CAISESEGTDTQYF
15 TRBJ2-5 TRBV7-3 CASSPLAGGIETQYF
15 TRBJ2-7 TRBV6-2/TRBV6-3 CASSDPTGIAYEQYF
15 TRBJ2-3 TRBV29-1 CSSVGPSGATDTQYF
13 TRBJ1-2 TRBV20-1 CSARRGGDYGYTF
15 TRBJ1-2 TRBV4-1 CASSHWTGDDYGYTF
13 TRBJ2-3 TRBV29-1 CSVDWDRGDTQYF
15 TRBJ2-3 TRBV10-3 CAISYGSGSADTQYF
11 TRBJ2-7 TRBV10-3 CAISLADEQYF